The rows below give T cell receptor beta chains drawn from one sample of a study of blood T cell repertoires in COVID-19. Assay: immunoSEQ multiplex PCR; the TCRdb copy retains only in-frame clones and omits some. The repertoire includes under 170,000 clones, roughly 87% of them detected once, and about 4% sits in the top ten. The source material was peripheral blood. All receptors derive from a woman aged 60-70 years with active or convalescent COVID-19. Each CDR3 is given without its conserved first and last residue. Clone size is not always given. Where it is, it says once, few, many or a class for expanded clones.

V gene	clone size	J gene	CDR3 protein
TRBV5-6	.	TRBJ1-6	ASSSQGPPLH
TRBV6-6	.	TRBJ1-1	ASSFLKQGPEAF
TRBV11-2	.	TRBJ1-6	ASSLVGQGYNSPLH
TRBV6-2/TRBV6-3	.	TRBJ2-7	ASSYKPTYEQY
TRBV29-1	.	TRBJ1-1	SVEAYTEAF
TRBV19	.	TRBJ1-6	ASSQGQSSYNSPLH
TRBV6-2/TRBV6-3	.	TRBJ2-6	ASSYSLGGSGANVLT
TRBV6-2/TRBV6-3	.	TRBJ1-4	ASSSGDVGEKLF
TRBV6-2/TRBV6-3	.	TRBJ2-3	ASSRLPPRADTQY
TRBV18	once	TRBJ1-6	ASSPGDRGNSPLH
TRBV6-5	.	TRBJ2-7	ASRDRTLSYEQY
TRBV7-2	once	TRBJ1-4	ASSFSHTGNEKLF
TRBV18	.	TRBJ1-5	ASSPNARGNQPQH
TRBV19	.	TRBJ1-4	ASSTSLTAATNEKLF
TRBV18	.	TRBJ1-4	ASSPGGGEKLF
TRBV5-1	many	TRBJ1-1	ASSSNTGRAEAF
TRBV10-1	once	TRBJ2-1	ASRGGSYNEQF
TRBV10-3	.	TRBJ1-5	AISRTGGALQGNQPQH
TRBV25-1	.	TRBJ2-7	ASSVQGDYEQY
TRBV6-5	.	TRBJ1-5	ASSPGVGKHQPQH
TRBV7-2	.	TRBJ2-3	ASSLASGGDTDTQY
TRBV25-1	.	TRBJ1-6	ASSTPAGYNSPLH
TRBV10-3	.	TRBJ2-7	ASRETHEQY
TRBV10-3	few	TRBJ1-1	AIRTANTEAF
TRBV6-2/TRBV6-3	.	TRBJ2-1	ASSADRGLEQF
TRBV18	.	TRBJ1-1	ASSPAGRNTEAF
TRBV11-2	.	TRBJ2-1	ASSLDLLLEQF
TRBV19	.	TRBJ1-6	ASRSTGSNSPLH
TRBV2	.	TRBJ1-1	ASSTTVNTEAF
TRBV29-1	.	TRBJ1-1	SVGPSGGLNTEAF
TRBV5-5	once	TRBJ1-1	ASSFALRTAGNTEAF
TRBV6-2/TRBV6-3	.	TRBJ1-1	ASSEEGTYGAF
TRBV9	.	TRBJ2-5	ASSVAAELKETQY
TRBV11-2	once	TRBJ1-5	ASSLTSVPNQPQH
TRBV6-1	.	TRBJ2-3	ASSEGSPDTQY
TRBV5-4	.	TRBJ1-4	ASSLASGSTNEKLF
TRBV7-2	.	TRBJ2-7	ASSPRDTSSYEQY
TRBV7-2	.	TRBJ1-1	ASSSDRGRGEAF
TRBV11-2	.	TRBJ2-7	ASSFFQGSYEQY